This T cell receptor beta chain stems from a study of T cell repertoires in cytomegalovirus infection. The overall study: A matching HLA type, together with CMV infection, was signaled by public TCR beta signatures.

As concerns this clonotype: Its antigen is currently unknown.

The CDR3 is 13 amino acids. V was shortened by 5 bases and J by 4 bases, with 11 bases between the two germline ends. MiXCR, run by TCRdb on the reads, gives a single entry per CDR3 protein. The sample holds some 180,000 distinct CDR3 sequences, 7.5% to 10% seen once. Points from the study as a whole: CMV carriers with the relevant HLA were identified by cumulative public TCR beta family frequency. CMV-specific HLA-C-restricted TCR beta clonotypes dominated the ex vivo response.

Sequences were obtained from PBMCs. This TCR was recovered from a human donor in good health (CMV status not recorded). Some clones in this sample may be carry-over from other donors' samples. V usage is TRBV12-3 or TRBV12-4 and J usage is TRBJ1-1; the D is unclear. The CDR3 nucleotides are TGTGCCAGCAGTCCGGGGTTGCTCACTGAAGCTTTCTTT. Translation: CASSPGLLTEAFF.